The 5 T cell receptor beta chains below come from one sample, sequenced in a study of blood T cell repertoires in COVID-19. The data were produced by immunoSEQ multiplex PCR, yet TCRdb's version contains in-frame clones alone and is incomplete. The sample carries about 400,000 clones, 88% recorded once. Sequenced input: PBMCs or T cells enriched from blood (not recorded which). These TCRs come from a woman aged 25 to 39 with acute COVID-19.

The chain carries TRBV7-3 and TRBJ1-1; D not certain. V was shortened by 2 bases and J by 1 base, with 11 bases between the two germline ends. Germline values: CDR1 SGHTA, CDR2 FQGTGA. The CDR3 extends over 15 amino acids. The CDR3, as DNA: TGTGCCAGCAGCTTACACGGCTCGGGGAACACTGAAGCTTTCTTT. It is translated as CASSLHGSGNTEAFF.

This chain links TRBV20-1 with TRBJ2-7; tentatively, D is TRBD1 (5 bases). The germline gives CDR1 DFQATT, CDR2 SNEGSKA (reference sequence). V lost 3 bases and J 6 bases, leaving 15 bases between the germline ends. The length of the CDR3 is 13 residues. Written as DNA, the CDR3 is TGCAGTGCTAGTCGTAAGGGCCAGGGCGAGCAGTACTTC. Encoded protein: CSASRKGQGEQYF.

The chain employs TRBV3-1 (or the pseudogene TRBV3-2) and TRBJ1-4; D gene unclear. The germline V gene encodes CDR1 LGHDT and CDR2 YNNKEL (reference sequence). V was cut by 0 bases and J by 4 bases, with 12 bases left in between. The CDR3 has 16 amino acids. CDR3 nucleotide sequence: TGTGCCAGCAGCCAAGATTTAAGAGTTCATAATGAAAAACTGTTTTTT. This codes for CASSQDLRVHNEKLFF.

The genes are TRBV5-6 and TRBJ2-7, with 7 nucleotides matching TRBD1. This CDR3 contains 15 residues. The V and J ends lost 4 bases and 0 bases, in that order; junction bases with no gene match: 7. Germline-derived CDR1 and CDR2 are SGHDT and YYEEEE. DNA of the CDR3: TGTGCCAGCAGCCCGACAGGGAGCCCCTCCTACGAGCAGTACTTC. Translated: CASSPTGSPSYEQYF. The entire variable domain, with the rest obtained from reference TRBV5-6 and TRBJ2-7, is as follows: DAGVTQSPTHLIKTRGQQVTLRCSPKSGHDTVSWYQQALGQGPQFIFQYYEEEERQRGNFPDRFSGHQFPNYSSELNVNALLLGDSALYLCASSPTGSPSYEQYFGPGTRLTVT.

The V and J genes are TRBV3-1 (or the pseudogene TRBV3-2) and TRBJ2-2; D possibly corresponds to TRBD2 (5 bases). Germline V gene lookup returns CDR1 LGHDT and CDR2 YNNKEL (reference sequence). Between the trimmed V and J ends, which lost 3 bases and 2 bases, there was a span of 10 bases. The CDR3 is 15 amino acids. CDR3 sequence reads: CASSQLAGNTGELFF. CDR3 sequence (DNA): TGTGCCAGCAGCCAGCTCGCGGGCAACACCGGGGAGCTGTTTTTT.